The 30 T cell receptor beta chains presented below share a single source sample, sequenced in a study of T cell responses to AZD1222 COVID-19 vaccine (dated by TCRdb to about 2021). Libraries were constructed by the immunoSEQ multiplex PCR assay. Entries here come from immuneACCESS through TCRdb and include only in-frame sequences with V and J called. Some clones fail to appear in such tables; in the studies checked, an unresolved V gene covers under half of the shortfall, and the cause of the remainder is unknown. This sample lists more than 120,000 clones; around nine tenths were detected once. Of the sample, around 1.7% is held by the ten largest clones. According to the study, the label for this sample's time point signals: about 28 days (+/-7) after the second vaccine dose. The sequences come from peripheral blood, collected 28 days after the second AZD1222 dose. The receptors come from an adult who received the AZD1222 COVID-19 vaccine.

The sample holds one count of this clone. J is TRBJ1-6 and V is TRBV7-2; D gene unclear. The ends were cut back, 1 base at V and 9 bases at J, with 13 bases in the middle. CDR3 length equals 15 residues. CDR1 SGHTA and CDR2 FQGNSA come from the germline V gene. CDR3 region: CASSLVGGPSSPLHF. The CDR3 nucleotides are TGTGCCAGCAGCTTAGTCGGAGGGCCCAGTTCACCCCTCCACTTT.

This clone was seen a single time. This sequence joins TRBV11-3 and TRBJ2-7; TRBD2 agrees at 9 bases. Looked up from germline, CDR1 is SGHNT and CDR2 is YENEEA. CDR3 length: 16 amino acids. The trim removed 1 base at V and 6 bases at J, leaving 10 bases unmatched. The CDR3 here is CASSLGLAGRRGEQYF. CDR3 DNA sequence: TGTGCCAGCAGCTTAGGCCTAGCGGGACGGAGGGGCGAGCAGTACTTC.

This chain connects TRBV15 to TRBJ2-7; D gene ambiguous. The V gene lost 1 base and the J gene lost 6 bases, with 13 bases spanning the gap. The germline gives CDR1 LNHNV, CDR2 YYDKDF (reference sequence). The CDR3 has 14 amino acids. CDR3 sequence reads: CATSRGLDTVEQYF. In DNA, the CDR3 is TGTGCCACCAGCAGAGGGCTAGATACTGTCGAGCAGTACTTC.

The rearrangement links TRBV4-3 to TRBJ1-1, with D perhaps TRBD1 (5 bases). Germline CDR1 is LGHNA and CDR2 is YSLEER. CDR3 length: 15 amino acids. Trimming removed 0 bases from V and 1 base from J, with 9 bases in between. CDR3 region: CASSQDWGSNTEAFF. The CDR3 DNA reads TGCGCCAGCAGCCAAGACTGGGGGTCGAACACTGAAGCTTTCTTT.

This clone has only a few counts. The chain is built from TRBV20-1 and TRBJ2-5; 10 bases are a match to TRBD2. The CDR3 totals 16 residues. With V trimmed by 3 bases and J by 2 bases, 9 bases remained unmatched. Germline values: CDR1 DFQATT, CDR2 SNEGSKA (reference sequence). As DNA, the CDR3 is TGCAGTGCTAGTAAAGCGGGAGGGGGTGAACAAGAGACCCAGTACTTC. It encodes CSASKAGGGEQETQYF.

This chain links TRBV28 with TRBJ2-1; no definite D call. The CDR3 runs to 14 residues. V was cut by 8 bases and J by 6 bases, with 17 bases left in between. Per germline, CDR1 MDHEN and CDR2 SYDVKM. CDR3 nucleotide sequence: TGTGCCAGCGGTCCGAGATCCTGGGGCAATGAGCAGTTCTTC. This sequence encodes CASGPRSWGNEQFF.

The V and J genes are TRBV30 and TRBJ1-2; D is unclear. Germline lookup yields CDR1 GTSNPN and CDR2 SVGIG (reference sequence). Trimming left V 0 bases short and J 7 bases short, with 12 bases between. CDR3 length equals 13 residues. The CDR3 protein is CAWSVTQRSGYTF. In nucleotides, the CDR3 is TGTGCCTGGAGTGTGACCCAACGGTCTGGCTACACCTTC.

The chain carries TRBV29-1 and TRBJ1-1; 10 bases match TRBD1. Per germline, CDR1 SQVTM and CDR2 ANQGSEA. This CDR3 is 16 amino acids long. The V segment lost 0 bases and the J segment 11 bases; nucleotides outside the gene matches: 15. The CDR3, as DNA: TGCAGCGTTGAAGATTGGGGTGGGACAGGGGCCCCGCTGGCTTTCTTT. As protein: CSVEDWGGTGAPLAFF.

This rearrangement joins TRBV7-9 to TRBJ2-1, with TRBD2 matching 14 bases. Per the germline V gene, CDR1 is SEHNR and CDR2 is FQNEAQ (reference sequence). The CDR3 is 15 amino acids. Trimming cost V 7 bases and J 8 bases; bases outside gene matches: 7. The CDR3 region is CASTFGTSGSDEQFF. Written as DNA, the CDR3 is TGTGCCAGCACCTTCGGGACTAGCGGGAGCGATGAGCAGTTCTTC.

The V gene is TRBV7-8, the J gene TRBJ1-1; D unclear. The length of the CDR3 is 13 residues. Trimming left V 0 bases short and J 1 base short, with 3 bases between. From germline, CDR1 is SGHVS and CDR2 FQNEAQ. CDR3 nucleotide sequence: TGTGCCAGCAGCTTAGCAGAGAACACTGAAGCTTTCTTT. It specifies CASSLAENTEAFF.

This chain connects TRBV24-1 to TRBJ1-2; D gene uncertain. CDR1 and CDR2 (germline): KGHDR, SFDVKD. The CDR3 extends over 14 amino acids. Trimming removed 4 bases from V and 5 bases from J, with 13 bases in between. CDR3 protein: CATSDATVSYGYTF. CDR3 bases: TGTGCCACCAGTGACGCTACTGTCTCATATGGCTACACCTTC.

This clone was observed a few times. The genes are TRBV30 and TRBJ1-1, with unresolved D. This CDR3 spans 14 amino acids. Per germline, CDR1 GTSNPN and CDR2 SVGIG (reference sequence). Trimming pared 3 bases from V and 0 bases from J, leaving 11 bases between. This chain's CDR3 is CAWRRQSMNTEAFF. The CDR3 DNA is TGTGCCTGGAGGAGGCAATCCATGAACACTGAAGCTTTCTTT.

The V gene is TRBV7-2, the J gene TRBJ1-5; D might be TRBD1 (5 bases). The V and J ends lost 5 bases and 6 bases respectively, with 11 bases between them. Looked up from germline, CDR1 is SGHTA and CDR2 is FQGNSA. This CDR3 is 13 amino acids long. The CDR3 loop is CASSQGPSQPQHF. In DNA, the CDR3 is TGTGCCAGCAGCCAGGGACCTTCTCAGCCCCAGCATTTT. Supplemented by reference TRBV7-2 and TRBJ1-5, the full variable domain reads GAGVSQSPSNKVTEKGKDVELRCDPISGHTALYWYRQSLGQGLEFLIYFQGNSAPDKSGLPSDRFSAERTGGSVSTLTIQRTQQEDSAVYLCASSQGPSQPQHFGDGTRLSIL.

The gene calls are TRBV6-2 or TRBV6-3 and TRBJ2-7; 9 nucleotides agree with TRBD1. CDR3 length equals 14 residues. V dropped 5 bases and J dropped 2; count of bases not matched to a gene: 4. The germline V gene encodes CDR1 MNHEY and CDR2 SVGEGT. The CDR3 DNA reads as TGTGCCAGCAGTCCGGGACAGGGTGCCTACGAGCAGTACTTC. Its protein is CASSPGQGAYEQYF.

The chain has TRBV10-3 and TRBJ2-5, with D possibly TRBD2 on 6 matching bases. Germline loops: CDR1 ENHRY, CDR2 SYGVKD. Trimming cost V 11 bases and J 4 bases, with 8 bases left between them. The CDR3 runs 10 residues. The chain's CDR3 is CASGGETQYF. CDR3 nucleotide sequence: TGTGCCTCCGGGGGAGAGACCCAGTACTTC.

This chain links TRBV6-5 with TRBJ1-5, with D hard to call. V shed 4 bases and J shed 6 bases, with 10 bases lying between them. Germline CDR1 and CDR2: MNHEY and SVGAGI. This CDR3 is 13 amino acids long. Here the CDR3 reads CASSFGLTQPQHF. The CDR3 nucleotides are TGTGCCAGCAGTTTCGGGTTGACTCAGCCCCAGCATTTT.

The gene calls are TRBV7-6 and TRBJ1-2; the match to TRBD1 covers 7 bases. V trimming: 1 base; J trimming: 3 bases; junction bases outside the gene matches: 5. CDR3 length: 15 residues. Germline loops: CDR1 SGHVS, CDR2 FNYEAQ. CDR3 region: CASSLDTGTDYGYTF. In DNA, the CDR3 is TGTGCCAGCAGCTTAGATACCGGGACAGACTATGGCTACACCTTC.

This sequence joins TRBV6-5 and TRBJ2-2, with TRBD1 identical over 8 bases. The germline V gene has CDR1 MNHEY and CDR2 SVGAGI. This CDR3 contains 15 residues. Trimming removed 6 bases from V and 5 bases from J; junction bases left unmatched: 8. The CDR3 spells CASRSGQGGTGELFF. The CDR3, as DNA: TGTGCCAGCAGATCCGGACAGGGAGGAACCGGGGAGCTGTTTTTT.

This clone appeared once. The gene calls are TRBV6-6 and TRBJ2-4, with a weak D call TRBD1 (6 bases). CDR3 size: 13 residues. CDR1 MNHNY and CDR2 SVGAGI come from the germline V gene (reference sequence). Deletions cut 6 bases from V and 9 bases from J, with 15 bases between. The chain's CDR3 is CASSQGMLSIQYF. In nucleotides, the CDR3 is TGTGCCAGCAGCCAGGGGATGTTGAGCATTCAGTACTTC.

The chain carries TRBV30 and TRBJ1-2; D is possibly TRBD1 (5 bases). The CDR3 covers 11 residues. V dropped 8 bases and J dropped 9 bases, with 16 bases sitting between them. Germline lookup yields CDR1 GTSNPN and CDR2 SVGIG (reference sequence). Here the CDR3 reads CAANGGERYTF. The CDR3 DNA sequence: TGTGCCGCCAACGGGGGGGAACGCTACACCTTC.

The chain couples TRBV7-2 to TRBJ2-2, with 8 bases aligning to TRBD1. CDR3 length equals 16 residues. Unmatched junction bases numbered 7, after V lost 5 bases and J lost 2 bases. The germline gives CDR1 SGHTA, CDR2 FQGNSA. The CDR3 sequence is CASSQRQGQNTGELFF. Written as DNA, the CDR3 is TGTGCCAGCAGCCAAAGACAGGGGCAAAACACCGGGGAGCTGTTTTTT. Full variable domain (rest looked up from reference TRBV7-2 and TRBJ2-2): GAGVSQSPSNKVTEKGKDVELRCDPISGHTALYWYRQSLGQGLEFLIYFQGNSAPDKSGLPSDRFSAERTGGSVSTLTIQRTQQEDSAVYLCASSQRQGQNTGELFFGEGSRLTVL.

The CDR3 sequence: CASSLVQGDNSPLHF. DNA for the CDR3: TGTGCCAGCAGCTTGGTTCAGGGGGATAATTCACCCCTCCACTTT. The chain has TRBV5-4 and TRBJ1-6; 7 positions agree with TRBD1. The CDR3 spans 15 residues. Germline values: CDR1 SGHNT, CDR2 YYREEE (reference sequence). V lost 0 bases, J lost 5 bases, and 2 bases stayed unmatched.

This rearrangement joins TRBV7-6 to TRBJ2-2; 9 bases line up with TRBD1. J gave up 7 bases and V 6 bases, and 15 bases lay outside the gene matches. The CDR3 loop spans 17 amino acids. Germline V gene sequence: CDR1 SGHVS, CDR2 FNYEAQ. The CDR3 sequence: CASRGRSNRGLDGELFF. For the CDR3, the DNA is TGTGCCAGCAGAGGCCGTTCTAACAGGGGGCTCGACGGGGAGCTGTTTTTT.

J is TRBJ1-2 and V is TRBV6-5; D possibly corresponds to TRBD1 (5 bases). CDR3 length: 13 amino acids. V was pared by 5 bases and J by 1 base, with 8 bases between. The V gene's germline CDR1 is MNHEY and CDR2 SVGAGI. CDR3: CASSRQINYGYTF. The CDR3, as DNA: TGTGCCAGCAGTAGACAGATTAACTATGGCTACACCTTC.

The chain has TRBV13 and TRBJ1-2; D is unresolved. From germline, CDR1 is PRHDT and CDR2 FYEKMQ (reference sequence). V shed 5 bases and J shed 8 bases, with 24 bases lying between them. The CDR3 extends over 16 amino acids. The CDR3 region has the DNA TGTGCCAGCAGCCGGAAATATTCCGGGCCGACCGAGGGCTACACCTTC. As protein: CASSRKYSGPTEGYTF.

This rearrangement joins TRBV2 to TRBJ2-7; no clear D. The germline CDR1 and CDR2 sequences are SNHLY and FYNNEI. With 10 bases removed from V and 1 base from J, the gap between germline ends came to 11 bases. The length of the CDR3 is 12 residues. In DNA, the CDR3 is TGTGCCACCGACACCCCATCCTACGAGCAGTACTTC. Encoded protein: CATDTPSYEQYF.

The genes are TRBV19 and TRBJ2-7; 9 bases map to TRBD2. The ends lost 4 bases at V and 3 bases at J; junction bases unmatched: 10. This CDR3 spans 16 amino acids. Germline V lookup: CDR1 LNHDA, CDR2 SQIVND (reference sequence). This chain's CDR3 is CASSNPLAGVDYEQYF. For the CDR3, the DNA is TGTGCCAGTAGTAACCCCTTAGCGGGAGTTGACTACGAGCAGTACTTC.

The CDR3 reads CASSPRILFDSNTIYF. CDR3 bases: TGCGCCAGCAGCCCGAGGATCCTCTTCGACTCAAACACCATATATTTT. V and J are TRBV4-1 and TRBJ1-3; D unresolved. The CDR3 length is 16 residues. Germline values: CDR1 MGHRA, CDR2 YSYEKL. V gave up 4 bases and J gave up 6 bases, with 19 bases separating them.

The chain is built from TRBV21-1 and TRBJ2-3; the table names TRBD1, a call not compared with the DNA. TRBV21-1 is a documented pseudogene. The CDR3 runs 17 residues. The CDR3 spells CASSVQRVDRGVDTQYF. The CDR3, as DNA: TGTGCCAGCAGCGTCCAAAGGGTGGACAGGGGAGTCGATACGCAGTATTTT.

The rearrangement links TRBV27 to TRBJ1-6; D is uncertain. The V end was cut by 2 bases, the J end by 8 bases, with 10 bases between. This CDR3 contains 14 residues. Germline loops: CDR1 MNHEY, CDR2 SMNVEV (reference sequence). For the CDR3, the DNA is TGTGCCAGCAGTTTAGTCCAGCGGGATTCACCCCTCCACTTT. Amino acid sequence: CASSLVQRDSPLHF.